This TCR beta chain came from a study of CD8+ T cells in alopecia areata. This sample's treatment: oral pan-JAK inhibitor, 5-10 mg twice daily. The researchers isolated CD4+ and CD8+ T cells from PBMCs by sorting. RNA was isolated and reverse transcribed to cDNA, the sequencing template. TCRdb's copy holds only in-frame clones and misses some; the assay was immunoSEQ multiplex PCR. In the table there are 150,000 to 200,000 clones, about 60% of which are singletons. In germline, CDR1 is DFQATT, CDR2 SNEGSKA (reference sequence). Trimming stripped 3 bases from V and 9 bases from J, with 10 bases between. This CDR3 contains 11 residues.

The sequence came from a human donor with alopecia areata. The sample consisted of CD4+ T cells sorted from blood, taken at week 4, from a patient treated with tofacitinib. J is TRBJ2-3 and V is TRBV20-1; D remains ambiguous. The CDR3 sequence: CSARGSRTQYF. In DNA form, the CDR3 reads TGCAGTGCTAGGGGGTCCAGGACGCAGTATTTT.